This is a list of T cell receptor beta chains from one sample in a study of blood T cell repertoires in COVID-19. Some clones are missing from TCRdb's copy, which holds only in-frame ones; the method was immunoSEQ multiplex PCR. This sample has some 200,000 clones, with about 91% found just once. Sequencing used PBMCs or T cells enriched from blood (not recorded which). These receptors came from a man aged 18 to 29 with acute COVID-19. The CDR3 runs from the conserved cysteine through the conserved F or W. D genes are given only for firm matches. Some rows have no size entry. The others give once, few or many, or a class for an expanded clone.

>TRBJ1-2|TRBD1|NA|TRBV6-9
CALGGGGDTYGYTF
TGTGCCTTAGGTGGAGGGGGCGACACGTATGGCTACACCTTC
>TRBJ2-2|NA|NA|TRBV24-1
CATRPDRGGGELFF
TGTGCCACCAGACCCGACCGGGGTGGCGGGGAGCTGTTTTTT
>TRBJ2-5|TRBD2|NA|TRBV7-9
CASSLRGTSVEETQYF
TGTGCCAGCAGCTTACGGGGGACTAGCGTTGAAGAGACCCAGTACTTC
>TRBJ1-6|NA|NA|TRBV30
CAWRDRDSANSPLHF
TGTGCCTGGAGAGACCGGGACTCGGCTAATTCACCCCTCCACTTT
>TRBJ2-7|NA|NA|TRBV5-5
CASSLQGTTNEQYF
TGTGCCAGCAGCTTGCAGGGAACAACAAACGAGCAGTACTTC
>TRBJ1-4|NA|NA|TRBV18
CASSNGQIEKLFF
TGTGCCAGCTCTAATGGGCAGATCGAAAAACTGTTTTTT
>TRBJ1-4|TRBD1|NA|TRBV28
CASTTKAGGDEKLFF
TGTGCCAGCACTACGAAGGCAGGGGGCGATGAAAAACTGTTTTTT
>TRBJ2-3|TRBD2|NA|TRBV7-3
CASSQRERSTQYF
TGTGCCAGCAGTCAGCGGGAGAGGTCTACGCAGTATTTT
>TRBJ2-2|NA|few|TRBV4-1
CASSQEPQGWYTGELFF
TGCGCCAGCAGCCAAGAGCCCCAGGGGTGGTACACCGGGGAGCTGTTTTTT
>TRBJ1-5|NA|few|TRBV7-2
CASSPQFFGEGQPQHF
TGTGCCAGCAGCCCACAATTTTTTGGTGAGGGTCAGCCCCAGCATTTT
>TRBJ2-1|TRBD2|NA|TRBV11-3
CASSSPGLAGGPEQFF
TGTGCCAGCAGCTCCCCGGGACTAGCGGGAGGTCCTGAGCAGTTCTTC
>TRBJ1-5|NA|NA|TRBV3-1/TRBV3-2
CASSQGDGGYQPQHF
TGTGCCAGCAGCCAGGGGGACGGGGGGTATCAGCCCCAGCATTTT
>TRBJ2-3|TRBD2|NA|TRBV9
CASSVASGASGRDTQYF
TGTGCCAGCAGCGTAGCTTCCGGGGCTAGCGGGAGGGATACGCAGTATTTT
>TRBJ2-3|TRBD2|NA|TRBV7-8
CASSHPFWTSGRNDGADTQYF
TGTGCCAGCAGCCACCCCTTTTGGACTAGCGGGAGAAACGATGGTGCAGATACGCAGTATTTT
>TRBJ1-2|NA|once|TRBV27
CASSFFPGEGYGYTF
TGTGCCAGCAGTTTTTTCCCCGGGGAGGGCTATGGCTACACCTTC
>TRBJ2-1|TRBD1|NA|TRBV19
CASSISAGTGVNEQFF
TGTGCCAGTAGTATATCAGCCGGGACAGGGGTCAATGAGCAGTTCTTC
>TRBJ2-5|NA|NA|TRBV9
CASSVALVEGETQYF
TGTGCCAGCAGCGTAGCTCTGGTCGAGGGAGAGACCCAGTACTTC
>TRBJ2-7|TRBD1|once|TRBV11-2
CASSLDSSGQGYEQYF
TGTGCCAGCAGCTTAGATTCATCGGGACAGGGCTACGAGCAGTACTTC
>TRBJ1-3|NA|few|TRBV7-9
CASSQNRRGWNTIYF
TGTGCCAGCAGCCAGAACCGACGGGGATGGAACACCATATATTTT
>TRBJ2-1|NA|once|TRBV12-5
CACGRAAGRDGAYNEQFF
TGTGCTTGTGGTCGGGCGGCTGGGCGGGATGGGGCCTACAATGAGCAGTTCTTC
>TRBJ1-2|TRBD1|once|TRBV25-1
CASSGTGLGGYTF
TGTGCCAGCAGTGGGACAGGGTTGGGTGGCTACACCTTC
>TRBJ1-6|TRBD1|NA|TRBV6-1
CASSDVPGQGPYNSPLHF
TGTGCCAGCAGTGACGTCCCGGGACAGGGTCCATATAATTCACCCCTCCACTTT
>TRBJ1-3|NA|once|TRBV18
CASSPPQGLSGNTIYF
TGTGCCAGCTCACCACCCCAGGGGCTCTCTGGAAACACCATATATTTT
>TRBJ2-2|NA|NA|TRBV29-1
CSLRDTNTGELFF
TGCAGCCTTCGGGACACCAACACCGGGGAGCTGTTTTTT
>TRBJ1-6|NA|NA|TRBV27
CASSFQGLHSPLHF
TGTGCCAGCAGTTTCCAGGGTCTCCATTCACCCCTCCACTTT
>TRBJ2-1|TRBD2|NA|TRBV7-8
CASSLAPGTHGGDEQFF
TGTGCCAGCAGCTTGGCCCCGGGGACCCACGGGGGGGATGAGCAGTTCTTC
>TRBJ1-1|NA|NA|TRBV19
CASSPMTAMNTEAFF
TGTGCCAGTAGTCCAATGACAGCTATGAACACTGAAGCTTTCTTT
>TRBJ2-1|TRBD2|NA|TRBV6-6
CASSLAGGTYNEQFF
TGTGCCAGCAGTTTAGCGGGAGGTACTTACAATGAGCAGTTCTTC
>TRBJ1-6|TRBD1|NA|TRBV27
CASSLGALTGGRSPLHF
TGTGCCAGCAGTTTAGGGGCCCTGACAGGGGGCAGGTCACCCCTCCACTTT
>TRBJ2-1|TRBD2|few|TRBV10-2
CASRELAEGYEQFF
TGCGCCAGCAGGGAACTAGCGGAGGGGTACGAGCAGTTCTTC
>TRBJ2-3|TRBD1|NA|TRBV28
CASSLDRYGTGFTDTQYF
TGTGCCAGCAGTTTAGATAGATACGGGACAGGGTTCACAGATACGCAGTATTTT
>TRBJ2-2|NA|NA|TRBV7-7
CASSLNQANTGELFF
TGTGCTAGCAGCTTAAACCAGGCGAACACCGGGGAGCTGTTTTTT
>TRBJ1-6|NA|NA|TRBV2
CASSEIQGVRSPLHF
TGTGCCAGCAGTGAAATTCAAGGGGTACGCTCACCCCTCCACTTT
>TRBJ1-3|NA|NA|TRBV25-1
CASSYSGGPLSGNTIYF
TGTGCCAGCAGTTACTCGGGGGGGCCGTTATCTGGAAACACCATATATTTT
>TRBJ2-2|TRBD2|once|TRBV4-3
CASSLPAKREENTGELFF
TGCGCCAGCAGCCTCCCTGCAAAGCGGGAGGAGAACACCGGGGAGCTGTTTTTT
>TRBJ2-7|TRBD2|NA|TRBV9
CASSVDAGGTYEQYF
TGTGCCAGCAGCGTTGATGCGGGAGGCACCTACGAGCAGTACTTC
>TRBJ2-7|TRBD1|NA|TRBV27
CASSLRTGRDEQYF
TGTGCCAGCAGTCTCCGGACAGGGAGAGACGAGCAGTACTTC
>TRBJ1-1|TRBD1|NA|TRBV27
CASSFGTGTGEAFF
TGTGCCAGCAGTTTTGGGACAGGGACCGGTGAAGCTTTCTTT
>TRBJ2-5|TRBD2|NA|TRBV28
CASSLGRVQETQYF
TGTGCCAGCAGTCTAGGGAGGGTTCAAGAGACCCAGTACTTC
>TRBJ2-5|NA|NA|TRBV3-1/TRBV3-2
CASSTDYGIQETQYF
TGTGCCAGCAGCACGGACTACGGAATCCAAGAGACCCAGTACTTC
>TRBJ2-4|NA|NA|TRBV4-1
CASSLRDGDKNIQYF
TGCGCCAGCAGCCTCAGGGATGGGGACAAAAACATTCAGTACTTC
>TRBJ2-1|TRBD2|once|TRBV28
CASSSGLAGSSYNEQFF
TGTGCCAGCAGTTCGGGACTAGCGGGCAGCTCCTACAATGAGCAGTTCTTC
>TRBJ1-3|TRBD1|NA|TRBV24-1
CATSDNRGSGNTIYF
TGTGCCACCAGTGATAACAGGGGCTCTGGAAACACCATATATTTT
>TRBJ2-5|NA|NA|TRBV15
CATSTDREGETQYF
TGTGCCACCAGCACGGACAGGGAGGGAGAGACCCAGTACTTC
>TRBJ1-4|NA|NA|TRBV2
CASSESRVNEKLFF
TGTGCCAGCAGTGAATCACGGGTTAATGAAAAACTGTTTTTT
>TRBJ2-5|NA|NA|TRBV7-2
CASSSAGSDQETQYF
TGTGCCAGCAGCTCAGCGGGCAGTGATCAAGAGACCCAGTACTTC
>TRBJ2-3|NA|NA|TRBV3-1/TRBV3-2
CASSPRFGSLTDTQYF
TGTGCCAGCAGCCCCCGCTTCGGGAGTCTGACAGATACGCAGTATTTT
>TRBJ2-7|NA|NA|TRBV5-1
CASSLGERPYEQYF
TGCGCCAGCAGCTTGGGTGAGCGTCCTTACGAGCAGTACTTC
>TRBJ1-2|TRBD1|NA|TRBV6-1
CASSEPGTVYGYTF
TGTGCCAGCAGTGAACCGGGGACAGTGTATGGCTACACCTTC
>TRBJ1-5|TRBD1|NA|TRBV4-1
CASSQVTLAPGGRQPQHF
TGCGCCAGCAGCCAAGTGACCCTAGCCCCAGGGGGCCGTCAGCCCCAGCATTTT
>TRBJ2-3|NA|NA|TRBV4-2
CASSQSDRAGGDTQYF
TGTGCCAGCAGCCAAAGTGACAGGGCTGGGGGGGATACGCAGTATTTT
>TRBJ2-2|TRBD1|NA|TRBV11-3
CASSPGTGEAGELFF
TGTGCCAGCAGCCCAGGGACAGGGGAGGCCGGGGAGCTGTTTTTT
>TRBJ1-2|NA|NA|TRBV2
CASSVNGGEGGYTF
TGTGCCAGCAGTGTAAACGGCGGTGAGGGTGGCTACACCTTC
>TRBJ2-7|NA|NA|TRBV6-5
CASSYSMRSPGYEQYF
TGTGCCAGCAGTTACTCGATGCGCAGCCCAGGATACGAGCAGTACTTC
>TRBJ1-5|NA|NA|TRBV15
CATSEGRASNQPQHF
TGTGCCACCAGCGAAGGCAGGGCCAGCAATCAGCCCCAGCATTTT